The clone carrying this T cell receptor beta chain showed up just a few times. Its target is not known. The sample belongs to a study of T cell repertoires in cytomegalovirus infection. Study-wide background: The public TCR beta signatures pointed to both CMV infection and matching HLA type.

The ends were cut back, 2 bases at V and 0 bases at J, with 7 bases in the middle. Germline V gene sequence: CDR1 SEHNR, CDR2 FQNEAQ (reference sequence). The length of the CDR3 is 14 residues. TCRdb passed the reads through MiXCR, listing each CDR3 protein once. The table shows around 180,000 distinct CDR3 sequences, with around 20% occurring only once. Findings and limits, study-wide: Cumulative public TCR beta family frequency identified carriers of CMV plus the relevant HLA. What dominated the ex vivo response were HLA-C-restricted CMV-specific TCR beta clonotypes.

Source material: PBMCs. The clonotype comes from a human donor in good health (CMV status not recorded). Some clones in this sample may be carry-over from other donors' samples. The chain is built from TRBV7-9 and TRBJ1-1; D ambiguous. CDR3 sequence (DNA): TGTGCCAGCAGCTTATGGGATATGAACACTGAAGCTTTCTTT. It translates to CASSLWDMNTEAFF.